A single sample gave rise to the 13 T cell receptor beta chains below, sequenced in a study of regulatory dendritic cells for organ transplantation. Sequencing used immunoSEQ multiplex PCR; TCRdb keeps in-frame clones, though not all of them. The data show some 12,000 clones, about 75% seen once. Material for sequencing was memory CD8+ T cells from blood. Subset defined: CD45RO+ memory T cells. These TCRs come from a human donor in good health.

This chain links TRBV28 with TRBJ2-1, with 9 bases fitting TRBD2. Germline CDR1 MDHEN, CDR2 SYDVKM. The CDR3 is 15 amino acids. V gave up 5 bases and J gave up 4 bases; unmatched junction bases: 6. The CDR3 is CASSRLAGRYNEQFF. In nucleotides, the CDR3 is TGTGCCAGCAGTCGGCTAGCGGGGCGATACAATGAGCAGTTCTTC.

The CDR3 DNA sequence: TGTGCCAGCAGTTACTCGACTAGCGGGGGCTACGAGCAGTACTTC. Translation: CASSYSTSGGYEQYF. The chain has TRBV6-6 and TRBJ2-7; 12 bases agree with TRBD2. This CDR3 has 15 amino acids. Germline CDR1 MNHNY, CDR2 SVGAGI (reference sequence). J was trimmed by 3 bases and V by 0 bases; bases with no gene match: 0.

V and J are TRBV5-1 and TRBJ2-7; 13 bases are shared with TRBD2. V dropped 0 bases and J dropped 4; count of bases not matched to a gene: 4. Germline V CDR1 and CDR2: SGHRS, YFSETQ. The CDR3 length is 16 residues. As DNA, the CDR3 is TGCGCCAGCAGCTTGGGGACTAGCGGGAGTTTATACGAGCAGTACTTC. It specifies CASSLGTSGSLYEQYF.

Only a few counts were recorded for this clone. This rearrangement joins TRBV7-8 to TRBJ2-7; tentative D call: TRBD2 (6 bases). V was pared by 2 bases and J by 0 bases, with 11 bases between. The CDR3 is 15 residues long. CDR1 SGHVS and CDR2 FQNEAQ come from the germline V gene. Here the CDR3 DNA reads TGTGCCAGCAGCTTATGGCAGGGACTCTCCTACGAGCAGTACTTC. Amino acids: CASSLWQGLSYEQYF.

This clone was seen more than once but under ten times. The chain uses TRBV15 and TRBJ1-1, with no clear D. The CDR3 sequence is 14 residues long. V was trimmed by 5 bases and J by 6 bases, leaving 16 bases between them. Germline values: CDR1 LNHNV, CDR2 YYDKDF (reference sequence). CDR3 nucleotides: TGTGCCACCAGCTCTAGAGCGGGAATCCCTGAAGCTTTCTTT. Encoded protein: CATSSRAGIPEAFF.

The J gene is TRBJ1-1, the V gene TRBV28, with D maybe TRBD1 (5 bases). The germline CDR1 and CDR2 sequences are MDHEN and SYDVKM. The CDR3 contains 14 residues. Trimming removed 3 bases from V and 0 bases from J, with 8 bases in between. The DNA of the CDR3 is TGTGCCAGCAGTTTGGCCAGGGTGAACACTGAAGCTTTCTTT. Its translation is CASSLARVNTEAFF.

This rearrangement joins TRBV28 to TRBJ2-2, with 8 positions matching TRBD1. The V and J ends lost 8 bases and 2 bases, in that order; junction bases with no gene match: 7. The CDR3 totals 15 residues. Germline-derived CDR1 and CDR2 are MDHEN and SYDVKM. The CDR3 protein is CASPHGQGNTGELFF. CDR3 in DNA: TGTGCCAGCCCCCACGGACAGGGTAACACCGGGGAGCTGTTTTTT.

The genes are TRBV7-9 and TRBJ1-2, with TRBD1 as a possible D gene (5 bases). The V and J ends lost 8 bases and 5 bases respectively, with 12 bases between them. In germline, CDR1 is SEHNR, CDR2 FQNEAQ (reference sequence). This CDR3 contains 12 residues. CDR3 bases: TGTGCCAGCCAGGGATTAAGATATGGCTACACCTTC. Its translation is CASQGLRYGYTF.

The rearrangement joins TRBV6-5 to TRBJ2-3; possible D gene TRBD2, 6 bases. CDR3 size: 15 residues. Trimming took 2 bases from V and 3 from J, leaving 12 bases between them. Germline V gives CDR1 MNHEY, CDR2 SVGAGI. The CDR3 is CASSYQGRGTDTQYF. DNA of the CDR3: TGTGCCAGCAGTTACCAGGGTCGGGGGACAGATACGCAGTATTTT.

The V gene is TRBV7-3, the J gene TRBJ2-1; D not certain. Trimming removed 2 bases at V and 5 bases at J, with 13 bases between. CDR1 SGHTA and CDR2 FQGTGA come from the germline V gene. The CDR3 consists of 15 residues. The CDR3 DNA sequence: TGTGCCAGCAGCTTATTCGAATCCGCGAACAATGAGCAGTTCTTC. Translating it yields CASSLFESANNEQFF.

The rearrangement joins TRBV6-1 to TRBJ1-1; D remains ambiguous. CDR3 length equals 17 residues. From germline, CDR1 is MNHNS and CDR2 SASEGT. With 0 bases removed from V and 1 base from J, the gap between germline ends came to 15 bases. Here the CDR3 reads CASSEARREKQNTEAFF. The CDR3 DNA reads as TGTGCCAGCAGTGAAGCGCGAAGGGAGAAGCAGAACACTGAAGCTTTCTTT.

This clone was found a few times. The rearrangement joins TRBV28 to TRBJ1-2; D unclear. Germline loops: CDR1 MDHEN, CDR2 SYDVKM. The CDR3 totals 11 residues. Trimming left V 2 bases short and J 7 bases short, with 5 bases between. Written as DNA, the CDR3 is TGTGCCAGCAGTTTAGGGGTTGGCTACACCTTC. Its translation: CASSLGVGYTF.

The chain couples TRBV6-4 to TRBJ2-1; the match to TRBD2 covers 8 bases. Germline V lookup: CDR1 MRHNA, CDR2 SNTAGT. CDR3 length equals 15 residues. V gave up 2 bases and J gave up 3 bases; unmatched junction bases: 3. The CDR3 reads CASSDRLAGYNEQFF. The CDR3 DNA reads as TGTGCCAGCAGTGACAGGCTAGCGGGCTACAATGAGCAGTTCTTC.